This T cell receptor (beta chain) was documented in a study of human T cells and chemical hapten exposure. Whole-study context: Diphenylcyclopropenone doses were given weekly to the scalps of patients across the approximately 25-week study.

This clonotype was seen many times. No antigen is known for it. With 5 bases removed from V and 1 base from J, the gap between germline ends came to 11 bases. This CDR3 spans 14 amino acids. Per germline, CDR1 SGHAT and CDR2 FQNNGV. TCRdb reanalysed the RACE reads using MiXCR and keeps one entry per CDR3 protein. The sample records under 450,000 distinct CDR3 sequences, more than 4.5% being singletons. Study-level findings and limits: Expanded TCRs produced significantly more large CDR3 similarity clusters than controls did. TCRs whose frequency exceeded 1 in 1000 remained the same following DPC sensitization.

Time point indicated: patch test 1, 2 weeks after DPC sensitization. The treatment was: therapeutic diphenylcyclopropenone sensitization with weekly scalp DPC. The rearrangement links TRBV11-2 to TRBJ2-5; weak D call: TRBD2 (6 bases). Source: whole blood, taken in connection with sensitization to the hapten diphenylcyclopropenone (DPC). The TCR comes from a woman between 45 and 65 years old with alopecia areata. Some clones in this sample may be carry-over from other donors' samples. The CDR3 loop is CASSPGTPQETQYF. DNA of the CDR3: TGTGCCAGCAGCCCCGGGACTCCCCAAGAGACCCAGTACTTC.